This is a list of T cell receptor beta chains from one sample in a study of blood T cell repertoires in COVID-19. Assay: immunoSEQ multiplex PCR; the TCRdb copy retains only in-frame clones and omits some. The repertoire holds about 400,000 clones, with approximately 86% as singletons. Specimen: peripheral blood. These receptors were taken from a human donor in a cohort sampled during active COVID-19. CDR3s include the opening cysteine and the closing phenylalanine or tryptophan. A D gene is named only where the DNA matches it firmly. The size field is filled for only some rows; it gives once, few, many or a size class.

abundance: -
d_gene: TRBD1
v_gene: TRBV2
j_gene: TRBJ2-7
CDR3aa: CASRPRQGRDEQYF
CDR3nt: TGTGCCAGCAGGCCCAGACAGGGGCGGGACGAGCAGTACTTC

abundance: -
d_gene: TRBD1
v_gene: TRBV19
j_gene: TRBJ1-1
CDR3aa: CASSAETGGDTEAFF
CDR3nt: TGTGCCAGTAGTGCCGAGACAGGGGGTGACACTGAAGCTTTCTTT

abundance: -
d_gene: -
v_gene: TRBV11-2
j_gene: TRBJ2-2
CDR3aa: CASSRFSANTGELFF
CDR3nt: TGTGCCAGCAGCCGGTTCAGCGCGAACACCGGGGAGCTGTTTTTT

abundance: -
d_gene: -
v_gene: TRBV7-7
j_gene: TRBJ1-4
CDR3aa: CARDQLATNEKLFF
CDR3nt: TGTGCCAGAGACCAACTAGCAACTAATGAAAAACTGTTTTTT

abundance: -
d_gene: TRBD1
v_gene: TRBV13
j_gene: TRBJ1-1
CDR3aa: CASSTGGTEAFF
CDR3nt: TGTGCCAGCAGCACAGGGGGGACTGAAGCTTTCTTT

abundance: few
d_gene: TRBD2
v_gene: TRBV6-5
j_gene: TRBJ2-7
CDR3aa: CASSLGLAENYEQYF
CDR3nt: TGTGCCAGCAGTCTGGGACTAGCGGAAAATTACGAGCAGTACTTC

abundance: -
d_gene: -
v_gene: TRBV12-3/TRBV12-4
j_gene: TRBJ2-7
CDR3aa: CASRLTGHEQYF
CDR3nt: TGTGCCAGCAGATTAACAGGGCACGAGCAGTACTTC

abundance: -
d_gene: TRBD2
v_gene: TRBV6-2/TRBV6-3
j_gene: TRBJ2-5
CDR3aa: CASSVGLEKETQYF
CDR3nt: TGTGCCAGCAGTGTGGGACTAGAGAAAGAGACCCAGTACTTC

abundance: -
d_gene: TRBD1
v_gene: TRBV6-1
j_gene: TRBJ1-1
CDR3aa: CASSVVVVGQGTEAFF
CDR3nt: TGTGCCAGCAGTGTCGTGGTTGTGGGACAGGGGACTGAAGCTTTCTTT

abundance: -
d_gene: -
v_gene: TRBV5-1
j_gene: TRBJ2-3
CDR3aa: CASRGRIYTDTQYF
CDR3nt: TGCGCCAGCAGGGGCCGGATATACACAGATACGCAGTATTTT

abundance: -
d_gene: TRBD1
v_gene: TRBV4-1
j_gene: TRBJ1-4
CDR3aa: CASSQGETGEYYKLFF
CDR3nt: TGCGCCAGCAGCCAAGGGGAGACAGGGGAATATTACAAACTGTTTTTT

abundance: -
d_gene: TRBD1
v_gene: TRBV7-9
j_gene: TRBJ2-1
CDR3aa: CASSSTITDRAYNEQFF
CDR3nt: TGTGCCAGCAGCTCGACAATAACGGACAGGGCGTACAATGAGCAGTTCTTC

abundance: -
d_gene: TRBD1
v_gene: TRBV5-1
j_gene: TRBJ2-1
CDR3aa: CASSGFDRGDNEQFF
CDR3nt: TGCGCCAGCAGCGGGTTCGACAGGGGGGACAATGAGCAGTTCTTC

abundance: -
d_gene: TRBD1
v_gene: TRBV30
j_gene: TRBJ1-4
CDR3aa: CAWRLQGVNEKLFF
CDR3nt: TGTGCCTGGAGACTACAGGGGGTTAATGAAAAACTGTTTTTT

abundance: -
d_gene: -
v_gene: TRBV7-8
j_gene: TRBJ2-3
CDR3aa: CASSPLSGLSTDTQYF
CDR3nt: TGTGCCAGCAGCCCCCTTTCGGGACTTAGCACAGATACGCAGTATTTT

abundance: -
d_gene: -
v_gene: TRBV14
j_gene: TRBJ2-1
CDR3aa: CASSQGLNNEQFF
CDR3nt: TGTGCCAGCAGCCAAGGCCTAAACAATGAGCAGTTCTTC

abundance: once
d_gene: TRBD1
v_gene: TRBV11-2
j_gene: TRBJ1-3
CDR3aa: CASSRSGTGGNTIYF
CDR3nt: TGTGCCAGCAGCCGATCCGGGACAGGAGGGAACACCATATATTTT

abundance: -
d_gene: -
v_gene: TRBV5-1
j_gene: TRBJ1-1
CDR3aa: CASTVTGQEGTEAFF
CDR3nt: TGCGCCAGCACCGTCACAGGGCAGGAAGGGACTGAAGCTTTCTTT

abundance: once
d_gene: -
v_gene: TRBV30
j_gene: TRBJ1-6
CDR3aa: CAWSVRAGWDSPLHF
CDR3nt: TGTGCCTGGAGTGTACGGGCAGGGTGGGATTCACCCCTCCACTTT

abundance: -
d_gene: -
v_gene: TRBV5-6
j_gene: TRBJ1-3
CDR3aa: CASSLVQSSGNTIYF
CDR3nt: TGTGCCAGCAGCTTGGTACAGAGCTCTGGAAACACCATATATTTT

abundance: -
d_gene: -
v_gene: TRBV5-1
j_gene: TRBJ2-3
CDR3aa: CASSTGWGEPTDTQYF
CDR3nt: TGCGCCAGCAGCACCGGCTGGGGGGAACCCACAGATACGCAGTATTTT

abundance: -
d_gene: -
v_gene: TRBV5-1
j_gene: TRBJ2-2
CDR3aa: CASSATANTGELFF
CDR3nt: TGCGCCAGCAGCGCTACAGCGAACACCGGGGAGCTGTTTTTT

abundance: -
d_gene: TRBD2
v_gene: TRBV19
j_gene: TRBJ2-3
CDR3aa: CASAPGPSGGDVTQYF
CDR3nt: TGTGCCAGTGCCCCGGGGCCTAGCGGGGGGGATGTCACGCAGTATTTT

abundance: once
d_gene: TRBD1
v_gene: TRBV27
j_gene: TRBJ2-2
CDR3aa: CASTLGQWFTGELFF
CDR3nt: TGTGCCAGCACCCTGGGACAGTGGTTCACCGGGGAGCTGTTTTTT

abundance: -
d_gene: TRBD2
v_gene: TRBV7-8
j_gene: TRBJ2-2
CDR3aa: CASSRTSGGNTGELFF
CDR3nt: TGTGCCAGCAGTCGAACTAGCGGGGGGAACACCGGGGAGCTGTTTTTT

abundance: -
d_gene: TRBD1
v_gene: TRBV5-1
j_gene: TRBJ2-2
CDR3aa: CASSLAPDRGTGELFF
CDR3nt: TGCGCCAGCAGCTTGGCCCCGGACAGGGGCACCGGGGAGCTGTTTTTT

abundance: -
d_gene: -
v_gene: TRBV5-1
j_gene: TRBJ2-1
CDR3aa: CASSFGIRDEQFF
CDR3nt: TGCGCCAGCAGCTTCGGGATACGGGATGAGCAGTTCTTC

abundance: -
d_gene: -
v_gene: TRBV21-1
j_gene: TRBJ2-1
CDR3aa: CASNKTGSTETSYNEQFF
CDR3nt: TGTGCCAGCAACAAGACAGGGTCTACAGAAACTTCCTACAATGAGCAGTTCTTC

abundance: -
d_gene: TRBD1
v_gene: TRBV5-8
j_gene: TRBJ2-5
CDR3aa: CASSRGQGMGKQETQYF
CDR3nt: TGTGCCAGCAGCAGAGGACAGGGGATGGGGAAGCAAGAGACCCAGTACTTC

abundance: -
d_gene: TRBD1
v_gene: TRBV19
j_gene: TRBJ2-2
CDR3aa: CASSARTGSMNTGELFF
CDR3nt: TGTGCCAGTAGTGCCCGGACAGGGTCCATGAACACCGGGGAGCTGTTTTTT

abundance: -
d_gene: -
v_gene: TRBV5-8
j_gene: TRBJ2-7
CDR3aa: CASSSAGGADYEQYF
CDR3nt: TGTGCCAGCAGCTCCGCAGGCGGGGCTGACTACGAGCAGTACTTC

abundance: -
d_gene: TRBD1
v_gene: TRBV30
j_gene: TRBJ1-6
CDR3aa: CAWSGLQGASSPLHF
CDR3nt: TGTGCCTGGAGTGGCCTACAGGGGGCGAGTTCACCCCTCCACTTT

abundance: -
d_gene: -
v_gene: TRBV20-1
j_gene: TRBJ2-7
CDR3aa: CSASGGIRVYEQYF
CDR3nt: TGCAGTGCTAGTGGCGGGATTAGGGTCTACGAGCAGTACTTC

abundance: -
d_gene: TRBD2
v_gene: TRBV19
j_gene: TRBJ2-3
CDR3aa: CASSSSGGVDTQYF
CDR3nt: TGTGCCAGTAGTTCTAGCGGGGGTGTGGATACGCAGTATTTT

abundance: -
d_gene: -
v_gene: TRBV3-1/TRBV3-2
j_gene: TRBJ1-3
CDR3aa: CASSQDFSSGNTIYF
CDR3nt: TGTGCCAGCAGCCAAGATTTCAGCTCTGGAAACACCATATATTTT

abundance: -
d_gene: -
v_gene: TRBV19
j_gene: TRBJ2-3
CDR3aa: CASSQLSTDTQYF
CDR3nt: TGTGCCAGCTCACAGCTGAGCACAGATACGCAGTATTTT

abundance: once
d_gene: TRBD2
v_gene: TRBV2
j_gene: TRBJ2-7
CDR3aa: CASSPGLAGKLHEQYF
CDR3nt: TGTGCCAGCAGTCCCGGACTAGCGGGAAAGCTCCACGAGCAGTACTTC

abundance: -
d_gene: TRBD1
v_gene: TRBV6-6
j_gene: TRBJ1-5
CDR3aa: CASRGTVGNQPQHF
CDR3nt: TGTGCCAGCAGGGGGACAGTCGGGAATCAGCCCCAGCATTTT

abundance: -
d_gene: -
v_gene: TRBV30
j_gene: TRBJ1-1
CDR3aa: CAWSVMSGSTEAFF
CDR3nt: TGTGCCTGGAGTGTAATGTCGGGAAGCACTGAAGCTTTCTTT

abundance: few
d_gene: TRBD2
v_gene: TRBV2
j_gene: TRBJ2-7
CDR3aa: CASSEGGRGSFSYEQYF
CDR3nt: TGTGCCAGCAGTGAGGGCGGGAGGGGGTCGTTCTCCTACGAGCAGTACTTC

abundance: -
d_gene: TRBD1
v_gene: TRBV5-1
j_gene: TRBJ2-1
CDR3aa: CASSLGGGASYNEQFF
CDR3nt: TGCGCCAGCAGCTTGGGAGGGGGCGCCTCCTACAATGAGCAGTTCTTC

abundance: once
d_gene: TRBD1
v_gene: TRBV2
j_gene: TRBJ1-2
CDR3aa: CASAPGGALNGYTF
CDR3nt: TGTGCCAGCGCCCCAGGGGGCGCTCTGAATGGCTACACCTTC

abundance: -
d_gene: TRBD2
v_gene: TRBV6-6
j_gene: TRBJ2-7
CDR3aa: CASSRSGLVYEQYF
CDR3nt: TGTGCCAGCAGTCGCTCGGGACTAGTATACGAGCAGTACTTC

abundance: -
d_gene: -
v_gene: TRBV9
j_gene: TRBJ2-7
CDR3aa: CASSVTTGYIYEQYF
CDR3nt: TGTGCCAGCAGCGTAACGACGGGGTACATCTACGAGCAGTACTTC

abundance: -
d_gene: -
v_gene: TRBV3-1/TRBV3-2
j_gene: TRBJ2-5
CDR3aa: CASSTSRENPQETQYF
CDR3nt: TGTGCCAGCAGTACATCCCGGGAGAACCCCCAAGAGACCCAGTACTTC

abundance: -
d_gene: -
v_gene: TRBV6-2/TRBV6-3
j_gene: TRBJ2-1
CDR3aa: CASTPPPKSRLSYNEQFF
CDR3nt: TGTGCCAGCACCCCGCCTCCGAAGTCGCGTCTGTCCTACAATGAGCAGTTCTTC

abundance: once
d_gene: -
v_gene: TRBV11-2
j_gene: TRBJ2-1
CDR3aa: CASSLDAGPHNEQFF
CDR3nt: TGTGCCAGCAGCTTAGACGCGGGACCGCACAATGAGCAGTTCTTC

abundance: -
d_gene: TRBD1
v_gene: TRBV12-5
j_gene: TRBJ1-1
CDR3aa: CASGLGRGYEDTEAFF
CDR3nt: TGTGCTAGTGGTTTGGGCAGGGGGTATGAGGACACTGAAGCTTTCTTT

abundance: -
d_gene: TRBD1
v_gene: TRBV24-1
j_gene: TRBJ1-2
CDR3aa: CATSDRDQGAHGYTF
CDR3nt: TGTGCCACCAGTGATCGCGATCAGGGGGCCCATGGCTACACCTTC

abundance: -
d_gene: -
v_gene: TRBV6-5
j_gene: TRBJ1-1
CDR3aa: CASSYSILREAFF
CDR3nt: TGTGCCAGCAGTTACTCGATTTTGCGGGAAGCTTTCTTT

abundance: -
d_gene: -
v_gene: TRBV5-4
j_gene: TRBJ2-3
CDR3aa: CASSDRQDTDTQYF
CDR3nt: TGTGCCAGCAGCGACAGACAGGACACAGATACGCAGTATTTT

abundance: few
d_gene: -
v_gene: TRBV7-8
j_gene: TRBJ2-1
CDR3aa: CAIAWGDEQFF
CDR3nt: TGTGCCATCGCCTGGGGGGATGAGCAGTTCTTC

abundance: -
d_gene: -
v_gene: TRBV18
j_gene: TRBJ1-2
CDR3aa: CASSPRQIDGYTF
CDR3nt: TGTGCCAGCTCACCCCGACAGATAGATGGCTACACCTTC

abundance: -
d_gene: -
v_gene: TRBV28
j_gene: TRBJ1-5
CDR3aa: CASVAQSYSNQPQHF
CDR3nt: TGTGCCAGCGTAGCCCAGAGCTATAGCAATCAGCCCCAGCATTTT

abundance: -
d_gene: -
v_gene: TRBV5-1
j_gene: TRBJ1-1
CDR3aa: CASTMDSFELHTEAFF
CDR3nt: TGCGCCAGCACCATGGACAGTTTCGAGCTGCACACTGAAGCTTTCTTT

abundance: -
d_gene: TRBD1
v_gene: TRBV19
j_gene: TRBJ2-5
CDR3aa: CASNDRAQETQYF
CDR3nt: TGTGCCAGTAATGACAGGGCCCAAGAGACCCAGTACTTC

abundance: -
d_gene: TRBD1
v_gene: TRBV7-8
j_gene: TRBJ1-6
CDR3aa: CASTPDRARFNSPLHF
CDR3nt: TGTGCCAGCACCCCGGACAGGGCTCGTTTTAATTCACCCCTCCACTTT